The source of this T cell receptor beta chain is a study of CD8 T cells in ankylosing spondylitis. The CDR3 consists of 13 residues. V lost 3 bases, J lost 7 bases, and 10 bases lay in between. Looked up from germline, CDR1 is LGHDT and CDR2 is YNNKEL (reference sequence). Ten or more counts support this clonotype. MiXCR was run by TCRdb on the 5' RACE reads, yielding one entry per CDR3 protein. Of 200,000 to 250,000 distinct CDR3 sequences in the sample, around 25% were seen once. The clonotype was recovered from a male donor with ankylosing spondylitis or in good health (not recorded which). The sequencing input was blood, either unsorted or a sorted T cell fraction (not recorded which). The chain is built from TRBV3-1 and TRBJ2-1; D unresolved. DNA of the CDR3: TGTGCCAGCAGCCACTTGGCCGCGAATGAGCAGTTCTTC. Its translation: CASSHLAANEQFF.